What follows are 10 T cell receptor beta chains derived from one specimen sequenced in a study of OX40 agonist ivuxolimab in advanced cancers. This table comes from immunoSEQ multiplex PCR, and its TCRdb copy is limited to in-frame clones, with some not included. The table shows 35,000 to 40,000 clones, with 85% to 90% occurring only once. The sequencing used CD4+ or CD8+ T cells sorted from blood, collected in a trial of the OX40 agonist ivuxolimab. The source of these receptors is an adult with an advanced solid tumor such as melanoma, head and neck, liver or kidney cancer.

The V and J genes are TRBV29-1 and TRBJ2-5; 7 positions match TRBD1. The CDR3 loop spans 12 amino acids. CDR1 SQVTM and CDR2 ANQGSEA come from the germline V gene. Trimming took 6 bases from V and 4 from J; bases not matched to a gene: 5. The CDR3 sequence is CSVKGGGETQYF. The CDR3, as DNA: TGCAGCGTAAAAGGGGGCGGAGAGACCCAGTACTTC. Based on the CDR3 plus reference TRBV29-1 and TRBJ2-5, the full variable domain is SAVISQKPSRDICQRGTSLTIQCQVDSQVTMMFWYRQQPGQSLTLIATANQGSEATYESGFVIDKFPISRPNLTFSTLTVSNMSPEDSSIYLCSVKGGGETQYFGPGTRLLVL.

This chain connects TRBV4-1 to TRBJ2-7; a possible D gene is TRBD2 (5 bases). The CDR3 has 12 amino acids. The V end was cut by 4 bases, the J end by 6 bases, with 10 bases between. Germline-derived CDR1 and CDR2 are MGHRA and YSYEKL. DNA for the CDR3: TGCGCCAGCAGCCCCCCCGGGGTCGAGCAGTACTTC. Translated, it gives CASSPPGVEQYF.

The J gene is TRBJ2-6, the V gene TRBV7-9, with D uncertain. V dropped 5 bases and J dropped 0 bases, with 8 bases sitting between them. The germline V gene has CDR1 SEHNR and CDR2 FQNEAQ (reference sequence). The CDR3 is made up of 15 amino acids. The chain's CDR3 is CASSPAPSGANVLTF. The CDR3 coding sequence is TGTGCCAGCAGCCCCGCCCCCTCTGGGGCCAACGTCCTGACTTTC.

The CDR3 loop is CASSSPGDPGELFF. For the CDR3, the DNA is TGTGCCAGCAGCTCTCCAGGCGACCCCGGGGAGCTGTTTTTT. This chain connects TRBV5-4 to TRBJ2-2; no reliable D call. The CDR3 runs 14 residues. In germline, CDR1 is SGHNT, CDR2 YYREEE (reference sequence). Between the trimmed V and J ends, which lost 3 bases and 6 bases, there was a span of 12 bases.

The chain joins TRBV6-5 to TRBJ2-5; a weak D match, TRBD2 (6 bases). The CDR3 loop spans 14 amino acids. Germline V gene sequence: CDR1 MNHEY, CDR2 SVGAGI. V was clipped by 0 bases and J by 4 bases, with 9 bases between them. The CDR3 reads CASSYSTSAETQYF. CDR3 DNA: TGTGCCAGCAGTTACTCGACTAGTGCAGAGACCCAGTACTTC.

The chain recombines TRBV19 with TRBJ2-1; the D gene is possibly TRBD2 (5 bases). The CDR3 spans 14 residues. Germline V gene lookup returns CDR1 LNHDA and CDR2 SQIVND (reference sequence). Trimming stripped 3 bases from V and 6 bases from J, with 12 bases between. The CDR3 DNA reads as TGTGCCAGTAGTATCGGGATCCTCTTCAATGAGCAGTTCTTC. It yields the protein CASSIGILFNEQFF.

V and J are TRBV6-5 and TRBJ1-3; D unresolved. The germline V and J ends were trimmed by 6 bases and 0 bases, with 9 bases remaining between them. This CDR3 contains 14 residues. Germline CDR1 reads MNHEY; CDR2 reads SVGAGI. The CDR3 spells CASRRQGSGNTIYF. CDR3 sequence (DNA): TGTGCCAGCAGAAGACAAGGCTCTGGAAACACCATATATTTT.

The chain carries TRBV28 and TRBJ2-7; D possibly corresponds to TRBD1 (6 bases). Deletions cut 3 bases from V and 0 bases from J, with 18 bases between. Looked up from germline, CDR1 is MDHEN and CDR2 is SYDVKM. The CDR3 has 17 residues. CDR3 protein: CASSFQQGLSFSYEQYF. The CDR3, as DNA: TGTGCCAGCAGTTTTCAACAGGGCCTCTCTTTCTCCTACGAGCAGTACTTC.

The genes are TRBV11-2 and TRBJ1-3, with D hard to call. This CDR3 is built from 12 residues. Trimming removed 0 bases from V and 9 bases from J, with 6 bases in between. The V gene's germline CDR1 is SGHAT and CDR2 FQNNGV. The CDR3 bases are TGTGCCAGCAGCTTAGATCAAGCCACCATATATTTT. Protein sequence: CASSLDQATIYF. Based on the CDR3 plus reference TRBV11-2 and TRBJ1-3, the full variable domain is EAGVAQSPRYKIIEKRQSVAFWCNPISGHATLYWYQQILGQGPKLLIQFQNNGVVDDSQLPKDRFSAERLKGVDSTLKIQPAKLEDSAVYLCASSLDQATIYFGEGSWLTVV.

The chain carries TRBV6-5 and TRBJ1-1, with D possibly being TRBD1 (6 bases). Germline V CDR1 and CDR2: MNHEY, SVGAGI. The CDR3 spans 15 residues. V lost 0 bases, J lost 4 bases, and 12 bases lay in between. CDR3 in amino acids: CASSYSHRVVTEAFF. CDR3 nucleotides: TGTGCCAGCAGTTACTCGCACAGGGTGGTCACTGAAGCTTTCTTT.